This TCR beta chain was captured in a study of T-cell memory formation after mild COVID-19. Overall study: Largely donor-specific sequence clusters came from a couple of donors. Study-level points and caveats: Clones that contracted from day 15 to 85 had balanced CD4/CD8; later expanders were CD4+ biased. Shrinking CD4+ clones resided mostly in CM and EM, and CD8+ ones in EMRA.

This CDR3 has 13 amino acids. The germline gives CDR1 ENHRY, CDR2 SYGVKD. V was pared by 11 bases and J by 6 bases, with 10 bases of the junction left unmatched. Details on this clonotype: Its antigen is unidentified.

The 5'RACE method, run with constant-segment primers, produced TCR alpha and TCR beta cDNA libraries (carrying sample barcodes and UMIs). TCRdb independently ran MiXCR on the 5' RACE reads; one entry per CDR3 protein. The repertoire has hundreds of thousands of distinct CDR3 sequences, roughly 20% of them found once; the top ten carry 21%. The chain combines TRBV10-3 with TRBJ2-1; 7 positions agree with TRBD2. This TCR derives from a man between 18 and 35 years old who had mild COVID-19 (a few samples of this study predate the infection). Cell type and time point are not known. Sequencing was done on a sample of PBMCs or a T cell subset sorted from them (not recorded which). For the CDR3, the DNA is TGTGCCTCAAGGGAGGGTACTGTCAATGAGCAGTTCTTC. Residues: CASREGTVNEQFF.